This T cell receptor (beta chain) was obtained from a study of T cell changes during pregnancy in multiple sclerosis. The table came from immunoSEQ multiplex PCR; TCRdb's copy has only in-frame clones and leaves some out. The sample has more than 20,000 clones, over 80% seen once. This clone occurred a few times. Germline V gene data show CDR1 as LNHNV and CDR2 as YYDKDF (reference sequence). CDR3 length equals 18 residues. With V trimmed by 3 bases and J by 0 bases, 4 bases remained unmatched. The gene calls are TRBV15 and TRBJ2-3; 15 bases align to TRBD2. Source: CD8+ T cells from peripheral blood mononuclear cells, taken in the first trimester of pregnancy. This sequence originates from a female donor in good health, enrolled as a control in a pregnancy study. CDR3 region: CATSRGLAGGPSTDTQYF. As DNA, the CDR3 is TGTGCCACCAGCAGGGGACTAGCGGGGGGACCGAGCACAGATACGCAGTATTTT.